A selection of T cell receptor beta chains follows, all from one sample in a study of T cells in tuberculosis. Sequencing used immunoSEQ multiplex PCR; TCRdb keeps in-frame clones, though not all of them. The profile shows roughly 60,000 clones, 81% of them singletons. The source material was CD1b-GMM tetramer-negative cells sorted from PBMCs. These receptors came from an adult woman with latent tuberculosis. CDR3s include the opening cysteine and the closing phenylalanine or tryptophan.

v_call	j_call	cdr3_aa
TRBV7-8	TRBJ2-7	CASSLATGSEQYF
TRBV28	TRBJ2-5	CASSSPRDLQETQYF
TRBV18	TRBJ1-3	CASSPDSSGNTIYF
TRBV5-1	TRBJ2-7	CASSTGQGYEQYF
TRBV7-2	.	CASSLTVEQYF
TRBV11-2	TRBJ2-7	CASSVTSVLYEQYF
TRBV4-2	TRBJ1-6	CASSQDRERRSPLHF
TRBV28	TRBJ2-1	CASSTPGLAGHEQFF
TRBV28	TRBJ2-7	CASSAGRQGLSYEQYF
TRBV14	TRBJ2-3	CASSQVAGSTDTQYF
TRBV19	TRBJ2-5	CASSPGRDRVEETQYF
TRBV6-1	TRBJ1-5	CASSHNLQPQHF
TRBV11-1	TRBJ2-6	CASSYQTGANVLTF
TRBV4-3	TRBJ1-4	CASSQDRGRGEKLFF
TRBV6-5	TRBJ2-4	CASSYTGLAGTDIQYF
TRBV7-9	TRBJ2-5	CASSLTAFSQETQYF
TRBV7-2	TRBJ2-7	CASSLAGRGQGSYEQYF
TRBV11-3	TRBJ2-2	CASSLGNSHATGELFF
TRBV11-3	TRBJ2-7	CASSLATSGGAYF
TRBV11-2	TRBJ1-1	CASSNARTGGAFF
TRBV6-1	TRBJ1-1	CASRGGVLGTEAFF
TRBV7-2	TRBJ1-3	CASSLDQLASGNTIYF
TRBV11-2	TRBJ2-7	CASSLGRTGAHEQYF
TRBV29-1	TRBJ2-7	CSVRDSYEQYF
TRBV7-2	TRBJ2-5	CASSPREGLVETQYF
TRBV5-1	TRBJ2-2	CASRTGVNAGELFF
TRBV5-1	TRBJ2-7	CASAGLAGSYEQYF
TRBV7-2	TRBJ2-3	CASSLGGGTSTDTQYF
TRBV6-1	TRBJ1-1	CASSAYRGMNTEAFF
TRBV6-6	TRBJ2-7	CASSYSDSSYEQYF
TRBV28	TRBJ2-7	CASSFGREIYEQYF
TRBV2	TRBJ2-1	CASSEQRGGSEQFF
TRBV7-2	TRBJ2-7	CASSLAGVGGNGRNEQYF
TRBV9	TRBJ2-2	CASSVLSGELFF
TRBV2	TRBJ2-2	CASSRELGTGELFF
TRBV4-1	TRBJ1-2	CASSQDSKGLGYGYTF
TRBV5-8	TRBJ1-5	CASSLDTGQGNQPQHF
TRBV5-4	TRBJ2-3	CASSLQRERTDTQYF
TRBV2	TRBJ1-5	CASAETGYQHF
TRBV5-1	TRBJ2-6	CASTTGGVRSGANVLTF
TRBV18	TRBJ1-2	CASSPGQGRANYGYTF
TRBV2	TRBJ1-2	CAGSEDRGLGYTF
TRBV6-1	TRBJ2-2	CASSAGRTGELFF
TRBV7-2	TRBJ2-7	CASSPMIRTGSYEQYF
TRBV11-3	TRBJ2-1	CASSLDGGRADYNEQFF
TRBV5-1	TRBJ1-2	CASSLVSGTPYTF
TRBV30	TRBJ2-7	CACRQEGYEQYF
TRBV6-5	TRBJ1-2	CASTNGGTHGYTF
TRBV4-1	TRBJ2-1	CASSQGQLAGAHEQFF
TRBV5-5	TRBJ2-6	CASSLFRPGDVLTF
TRBV27	TRBJ2-7	CASSYGDSYEQYF
TRBV4-3	TRBJ1-2	CASSPRQGYGYTF
TRBV6-1	TRBJ2-5	CASSGQGGWQTQYF
TRBV4-3	TRBJ2-3	CASSRTSGGPDTQYF
TRBV5-1	TRBJ1-4	CASKGGVATNEKLFF
TRBV7-8	TRBJ2-3	CASSFLGGSSDTQYF
TRBV6-1	TRBJ2-2	CASSLGQGVKGELFF
TRBV7-2	TRBJ1-5	CASSPTGGNQPQHF
TRBV19	TRBJ2-6	CASSPGGSGANVLTF